Shown below are 24 T cell receptor beta chains from a single sample sequenced in a study of T cell changes during pregnancy in multiple sclerosis. Produced via immunoSEQ multiplex PCR; TCRdb's table is partial and in-frame only. Of approximately 34,000 clones in the sample, just over 90% were seen once. The sample in question was CD4+ T cells from peripheral blood mononuclear cells, obtained after pregnancy. The receptors stem from a female donor with multiple sclerosis, enrolled in a pregnancy study.

This chain joins TRBV15 and TRBJ1-6; TRBD1 agrees at 8 bases. The CDR3 is made up of 16 amino acids. Germline lookup yields CDR1 LNHNV and CDR2 YYDKDF (reference sequence). V lost 0 bases and J lost 9; bases outside the gene matches: 7. CDR3 residues: CATSRDRAQGGSPLHF. Written as DNA, the CDR3 is TGTGCCACCAGCAGAGATAGGGCACAGGGGGGTTCACCCCTCCACTTT.

DNA of the CDR3: TGTGCCTGGAATCCCGGGACAGGGGGGAGAAAAGTATCCAATCAGCCCCAGCATTTT. Residues: CAWNPGTGGRKVSNQPQHF. The chain combines TRBV30 with TRBJ1-5; 11 bases line up with TRBD1. The ends lost 4 bases at V and 3 bases at J; junction bases unmatched: 17. Germline V gives CDR1 GTSNPN, CDR2 SVGIG (reference sequence). The CDR3 totals 19 residues. The variable domain in full, with the rest retrieved from reference TRBV30 and TRBJ1-5, is SQTIHQWPATLVQPVGSPLSLECTVEGTSNPNLYWYRQAAGRGLQLLFYSVGIGQISSEVPQNLSASRPQDRQFILSSKKLLLSDSGFYLCAWNPGTGGRKVSNQPQHFGDGTRLSIL.

J is TRBJ1-4 and V is TRBV2; the match to TRBD1 covers 7 bases. V lost 7 bases, J lost 7 bases, and 9 bases stayed unmatched. From germline, CDR1 is SNHLY and CDR2 FYNNEI. This CDR3 is 14 amino acids long. CDR3 nucleotides: TGTGCCAGCAAAGGGGGCATGATCGGTGAAAAACTGTTTTTT. Residues: CASKGGMIGEKLFF.

The chain employs TRBV7-2 and TRBJ2-3; D is perhaps TRBD1 (5 bases). The CDR3 has 16 amino acids. V was cut by 5 bases and J by 3 bases, with 18 bases left in between. The germline V gene has CDR1 SGHTA and CDR2 FQGNSA. The CDR3 reads CASSRDQGFGTDTQYF. The CDR3 DNA reads as TGTGCCAGCAGCCGAGACCAGGGTTTTGGGACAGATACGCAGTATTTT.

The V call is TRBV11-1, the J call TRBJ2-7; 11 bases fit TRBD1. CDR1 and CDR2 (germline): SGHAT, FQDESV (reference sequence). Germline trimming cut 7 bases from V and 7 bases from J; bases unmatched to any gene: 6. CDR3 length equals 13 residues. The CDR3 loop reads CASIGQGADEQYF. The DNA for the CDR3 is TGTGCCAGCATCGGACAGGGGGCGGATGAGCAGTACTTC.

This clone was counted once. The CDR3 protein is CASSYSRSNQPQHF. Written as DNA, the CDR3 is TGTGCCAGCAGTTACTCGCGGAGCAATCAGCCCCAGCATTTT. The rearrangement joins TRBV6-5 to TRBJ1-5, with no clear D. V was shortened by 0 bases and J by 1 base, with 4 bases between the two germline ends. The CDR3 runs 14 residues. Germline V gene lookup returns CDR1 MNHEY and CDR2 SVGAGI.

This clone was detected a few times. The chain links TRBV5-1 to TRBJ2-2; 12 nucleotides align to TRBD2. The CDR3 covers 17 residues. V lost 2 bases to trimming and J lost 1 base; unmatched junction nucleotides: 3. Germline CDR1 and CDR2: SGHRS and YFSETQ. The CDR3 coding sequence is TGCGCCAGCAGCTTTACTAGCGGGAGGAGGAACACCGGGGAGCTGTTTTTT. It is translated as CASSFTSGRRNTGELFF.

The V gene is TRBV5-5, the J gene TRBJ2-1; 9 bases fit TRBD2. J lost 4 bases, V lost 4 bases, and 18 bases had no gene match. Germline CDR1 and CDR2: SGHKS and YYEKEE (reference sequence). This CDR3 comprises 19 residues. CDR3 protein: CASSREPAGGPFSYNEQFF. The CDR3 coding sequence is TGTGCCAGCAGCCGGGAGCCGGCGGGGGGGCCGTTCAGTTACAATGAGCAGTTCTTC.

This chain links TRBV7-9 with TRBJ2-1; possibly TRBD1 for D (5 bases). CDR3 size: 12 residues. The V end was cut by 4 bases, the J end by 9 bases, with 10 bases between. From germline, CDR1 is SEHNR and CDR2 FQNEAQ (reference sequence). For the CDR3, the DNA is TGTGCCAGCAGCTCCTGGGGCAGTGAGCAGTTCTTC. Translating gives CASSSWGSEQFF.

V is TRBV13 and J is TRBJ2-5; TRBD2 is a possible D gene (7 bases). Germline assignment: CDR1 PRHDT and CDR2 FYEKMQ (reference sequence). The CDR3 totals 16 residues. V lost 2 bases to trimming and J lost 5 bases, with 18 bases between them. The CDR3 nucleotides are TGTGCCAGCAGCTTACGGGTCAGGGGAGGGGAGGAGACCCAGTACTTC. This translates into CASSLRVRGGEETQYF.

V is TRBV19 and J is TRBJ1-5; no definite D call. This CDR3 is 14 amino acids long. V lost 3 bases, J lost 0 bases, and 6 bases lay in between. The germline CDR1 and CDR2 sequences are LNHDA and SQIVND (reference sequence). The DNA of the CDR3 is TGTGCCAGTAGTATTACAGCTAGCAATCAGCCCCAGCATTTT. Its protein product is CASSITASNQPQHF.

The chain joins TRBV4-2 to TRBJ2-3, with 10 bases identical to TRBD2. The ends lost 1 base at V and 6 bases at J; junction bases unmatched: 13. From germline, CDR1 is LGHNA and CDR2 YNFKEQ. CDR3 length equals 18 residues. The CDR3 loop reads CASSQGSRGERGGDTQYF. CDR3 bases: TGTGCCAGCAGCCAAGGCTCTAGGGGGGAGCGGGGGGGTGATACGCAGTATTTT.

The chain combines TRBV10-3 with TRBJ2-5, with D possibly matching TRBD1 (5 bases). With 3 bases removed from V and 3 bases from J, the gap between germline ends came to 8 bases. CDR3 length: 13 amino acids. The germline V gene encodes CDR1 ENHRY and CDR2 SYGVKD. CDR3 sequence reads: CAISDREEETQYF. CDR3 nucleotide sequence: TGTGCCATCAGTGACAGGGAAGAAGAGACCCAGTACTTC.

The CDR3 here is CASSFAGAGQPQHF. The CDR3, as DNA: TGTGCCAGCAGCTTTGCGGGGGCGGGTCAGCCCCAGCATTTT. The chain has TRBV7-9 and TRBJ1-5, with D perhaps matching TRBD1 (6 bases). Germline CDR1 SEHNR, CDR2 FQNEAQ (reference sequence). The V and J ends lost 3 bases and 6 bases respectively, with 12 bases between them. This CDR3 is built from 14 residues.

The chain links TRBV7-7 to TRBJ2-5; D uncertain. The CDR3 is made up of 14 amino acids. CDR1 and CDR2 (germline): SSHAT, FNYEAQ (reference sequence). The V end lost 5 bases, the J end lost 1 base, and 11 bases lay between the germline ends. CDR3: CASSHASGQETQYF. DNA of the CDR3: TGTGCCAGCAGCCACGCCTCCGGCCAAGAGACCCAGTACTTC.

The genes are TRBV2 and TRBJ2-1; TRBD2 matches at 7 bases. V was clipped by 4 bases and J by 3 bases; unmatched bases: 6. Germline V gives CDR1 SNHLY, CDR2 FYNNEI. CDR3 length: 15 amino acids. The CDR3 sequence is CASSVGGGFYNEQFF. DNA for the CDR3: TGTGCCAGCAGTGTAGGCGGGGGATTCTACAATGAGCAGTTCTTC.

J is TRBJ1-6 and V is TRBV11-2; D is possibly TRBD1 (6 bases). The length of the CDR3 is 12 residues. Trimming took off 0 bases at V and 13 bases at J, with 7 bases between the two ends. Germline assignment: CDR1 SGHAT and CDR2 FQNNGV. Written as DNA, the CDR3 is TGTGCCAGCAGCTTAGATCAGGGGCCCCTCCACTTT. This encodes CASSLDQGPLHF.

The chain couples TRBV5-1 to TRBJ2-2; 8 nucleotides agree with TRBD2. CDR1 and CDR2 (germline): SGHRS, YFSETQ. J gave up 6 bases and V 4 bases, and 2 bases lay outside the gene matches. This CDR3 spans 13 amino acids. CDR3 sequence (DNA): TGCGCCAGCAGCCCTAGCGGGCCCGGGGAGCTGTTTTTT. It is translated as CASSPSGPGELFF.

This clone was counted only a few times. The gene calls are TRBV29-1 and TRBJ2-3; possible D gene TRBD1, 5 bases. V dropped 6 bases and J dropped 2 bases, with 9 bases sitting between them. The CDR3 has 12 amino acids. Germline V gene lookup returns CDR1 SQVTM and CDR2 ANQGSEA. The CDR3 reads CSVTGFTDTQYF. The CDR3 DNA sequence: TGCAGCGTCACAGGTTTCACAGATACGCAGTATTTT.

The V and J genes are TRBV4-1 and TRBJ2-7; TRBD2 aligns across 14 bases. The V gene end was trimmed by 4 bases and the J gene end by 8 bases; junction bases not matched to a gene: 7. CDR3 length: 15 amino acids. Per the germline V gene, CDR1 is MGHRA and CDR2 is YSYEKL. CDR3 DNA sequence: TGCGCCAGCAGCCCTAAGGGACTAGCGGGAGAGAAGCAGTACTTC. Protein: CASSPKGLAGEKQYF.

This clone was counted only a few times. The genes are TRBV19 and TRBJ2-7; 7 nucleotides line up with TRBD1. Looked up from germline, CDR1 is LNHDA and CDR2 is SQIVND (reference sequence). The trim removed 6 bases at V and 1 base at J, leaving 3 bases unmatched. This CDR3 comprises 13 residues. CDR3 nucleotides: TGTGCCAGTAGCCGGGACAGTTCCTACGAGCAGTACTTC. Translated, it gives CASSRDSSYEQYF.

The chain has TRBV28 and TRBJ1-2, with D possibly being TRBD1 (6 bases). The CDR3 loop spans 16 amino acids. Trimming cost V 2 bases and J 8 bases, with 21 bases left between them. Germline V gives CDR1 MDHEN, CDR2 SYDVKM. CDR3 residues: CASSLALDRGTLGYTF. The CDR3 DNA reads TGTGCCAGCAGTTTAGCCTTGGACAGAGGGACCCTCGGCTACACCTTC.

This chain joins TRBV2 and TRBJ2-7, with D possibly being TRBD1 (5 bases). V was pared by 8 bases and J by 5 bases, with 19 bases between. This CDR3 region has 14 residues. Germline loops: CDR1 SNHLY, CDR2 FYNNEI. The CDR3 spells CASDDGQGTHEQYF. The CDR3 region has the DNA TGTGCCAGCGACGACGGGCAGGGAACCCACGAGCAGTACTTC.

The chain joins TRBV6-5 to TRBJ2-5, with 10 bases fitting TRBD2. The J call is uncertain, as TRBJ2-7 better fits the DNA end. The CDR3 sequence is 14 residues long. Germline V CDR1 and CDR2: MNHEY, SVGAGI. Written as DNA, the CDR3 is TGTGCCAGCAGTCAACTAGCGGGAAGTTACGAGCAGTACTTC. This encodes CASSQLAGSYEQYF.